Presented here are 8 T cell receptor beta chains from one specimen sequenced in a study of response to subunit inactivated influenza vaccine. TCRdb reprocessed the RT-PCR reads via MiXCR and lists one record per CDR3 protein. This sample yields about 800,000 distinct CDR3 sequences, of which roughly 20% are seen a single time; about a tenth belongs to the top ten. The sample consisted of PBMCs from blood, taken less than 6 days after vaccination. Every receptor here comes from a man aged 45-60 years who received an inactivated influenza vaccine.

The chain joins TRBV12-3 or TRBV12-4 to TRBJ1-2, with 7 positions matching TRBD1. V lost 6 bases and J lost 8; bases outside the gene matches: 9. This CDR3 is built from 13 residues. The CDR3 protein is CASSRRQGGGYTF. As DNA, the CDR3 is TGTGCCAGCAGCAGAAGACAGGGAGGAGGCTACACCTTC.

In its sample, this clonotype was seen many times. V gene TRBV20-1 combines with J gene TRBJ2-5; 12 bases match TRBD2. Trimming removed 4 bases from V and 5 bases from J; junction bases left unmatched: 11. Germline V CDR1 and CDR2: DFQATT, SNEGSKA (reference sequence). CDR3 size: 16 residues. CDR3 residues: CSANIPTSGSKETQYF. CDR3 DNA: TGCAGTGCTAATATACCGACTAGCGGGAGTAAGGAGACCCAGTACTTC.

The chain employs TRBV12-3 or TRBV12-4 and TRBJ1-2; D uncertain. With 5 bases removed from V and 3 bases from J, the gap between germline ends came to 22 bases. CDR3 size: 17 residues. The CDR3 spells CASSDGILGFQDYGYTF. As DNA, the CDR3 is TGTGCCAGCAGTGACGGCATCTTAGGGTTCCAAGACTATGGCTACACCTTC.

This clonotype was recorded at least ten times. The chain couples TRBV27 to TRBJ2-1; D unresolved. Trimming shortened V by 3 bases and J by 0 bases, and 12 bases separated the two germline ends. The CDR3 sequence is 16 residues long. From germline, CDR1 is MNHEY and CDR2 SMNVEV (reference sequence). The chain's CDR3 is CASSLAVTTSYNEQFF. The CDR3 DNA sequence: TGTGCCAGCAGTTTGGCGGTCACCACCTCCTACAATGAGCAGTTCTTC.

The rearrangement uses TRBV20-1 and TRBJ2-1; D unresolved. CDR1 is DFQATT and CDR2 is SNEGSKA in the germline V gene (reference sequence). The V end lost 6 bases, the J end lost 2 bases, and 17 bases lay between the germline ends. The CDR3 contains 15 residues. CDR3 sequence: CSASPERSPYNEQFF. The CDR3 DNA follows: TGCAGTGCCAGCCCCGAGCGTTCCCCCTACAATGAGCAGTTCTTC.

This clonotype was counted only a few times. V gene TRBV6-5 combines with J gene TRBJ1-6, with D hard to call. This CDR3 spans 12 amino acids. Germline V gene data show CDR1 as MNHEY and CDR2 as SVGAGI. Between the trimmed V and J ends, which lost 5 bases and 8 bases, there was a span of 7 bases. The CDR3 DNA reads as TGTGCCAGCAGTCTCAAATATTCACCCCTCCACTTT. This codes for CASSLKYSPLHF.

This chain links TRBV11-2 with TRBJ1-1, with TRBD1 as a possible D gene (6 bases). The CDR3 sequence is 12 residues long. Germline CDR1 reads SGHAT; CDR2 reads FQNNGV. Trimming removed 0 bases at V and 11 bases at J, with 10 bases between. This CDR3 is CASSLETGWAFF. The CDR3 coding sequence is TGTGCCAGCAGCTTAGAGACAGGTTGGGCTTTCTTT. Variable domain in full (rest from reference TRBV11-2 and TRBJ1-1): EAGVAQSPRYKIIEKRQSVAFWCNPISGHATLYWYQQILGQGPKLLIQFQNNGVVDDSQLPKDRFSAERLKGVDSTLKIQPAKLEDSAVYLCASSLETGWAFFGQGTRLTVV.

This clonotype was seen only a few times. The CDR3 sequence is CSAGFPGQGYEQYF. DNA of the CDR3: TGCAGTGCTGGATTCCCGGGACAGGGTTACGAGCAGTACTTC. V and J are TRBV20-1 and TRBJ2-7, with 9 bases lining up with TRBD1. The CDR3 sequence is 14 residues long. CDR1 and CDR2 (germline): DFQATT, SNEGSKA (reference sequence). With 5 bases clipped from V and 4 bases from J, the junction kept 9 bases outside the gene matches.